This TCR beta chain is from a study of PD-L1 blockade in urothelial cancer. Background on the study: Blood analysis occurred 3 weeks (second dose) and 6 weeks after treatment start.

The time point denotes: peripheral blood 6 weeks after treatment start. Clones were read by immunoSEQ multiplex PCR, and TCRdb kept only the in-frame ones, dropping some. The sample contains some 110,000 clones, approximately 90% of which appear only once. Sequences were derived from PBMCs, sampled around atezolizumab (anti-PD-L1) treatment. This TCR came from a man aged 55-75 years with urothelial cancer.

In nucleotides, the CDR3 is TGTGCCAGCAGCTTAAACCCGACAGGGAACTATGGCTACACCTTC. As protein: CASSLNPTGNYGYTF. The V and J genes are TRBV7-3 and TRBJ1-2, with TRBD1 identical over 7 bases. V shed 1 base, J shed 2 bases, and the junction held 4 bases outside the gene matches. The CDR3 consists of 15 residues. Germline CDR1 reads SGHTA; CDR2 reads FQGTGA.